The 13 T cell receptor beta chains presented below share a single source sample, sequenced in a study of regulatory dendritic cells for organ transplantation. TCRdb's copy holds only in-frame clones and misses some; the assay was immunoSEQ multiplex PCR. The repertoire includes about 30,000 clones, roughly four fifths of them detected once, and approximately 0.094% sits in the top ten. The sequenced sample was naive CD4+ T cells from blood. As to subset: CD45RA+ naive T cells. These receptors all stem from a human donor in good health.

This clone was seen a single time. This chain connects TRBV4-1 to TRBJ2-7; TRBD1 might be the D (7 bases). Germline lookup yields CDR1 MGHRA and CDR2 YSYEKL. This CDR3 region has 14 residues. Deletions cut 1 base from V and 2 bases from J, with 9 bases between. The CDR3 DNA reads TGCGCCAGCAGCCAAGGCAGGGGGGCCTACGAGCAGTACTTC. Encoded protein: CASSQGRGAYEQYF.

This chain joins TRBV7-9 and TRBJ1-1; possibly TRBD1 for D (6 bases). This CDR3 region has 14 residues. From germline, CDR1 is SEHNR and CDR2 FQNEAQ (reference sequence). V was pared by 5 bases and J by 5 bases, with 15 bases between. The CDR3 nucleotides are TGTGCCAGCAGCACGCAGGGGCTAGCTACTGAAGCTTTCTTT. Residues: CASSTQGLATEAFF.

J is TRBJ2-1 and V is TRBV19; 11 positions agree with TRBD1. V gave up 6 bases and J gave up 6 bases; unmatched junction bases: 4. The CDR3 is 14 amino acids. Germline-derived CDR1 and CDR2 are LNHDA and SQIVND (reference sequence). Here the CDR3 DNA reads TGTGCCAGTAGGCGGGACAGGGGGTCCAATGAGCAGTTCTTC. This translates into CASRRDRGSNEQFF.

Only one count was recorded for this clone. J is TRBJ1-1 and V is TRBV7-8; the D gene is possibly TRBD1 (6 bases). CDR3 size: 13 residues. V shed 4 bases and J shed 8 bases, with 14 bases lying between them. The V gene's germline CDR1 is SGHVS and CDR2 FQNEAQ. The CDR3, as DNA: TGTGCCAGCAGCTACTCACGGGGGGGCGAAGCTTTCTTT. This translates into CASSYSRGGEAFF.

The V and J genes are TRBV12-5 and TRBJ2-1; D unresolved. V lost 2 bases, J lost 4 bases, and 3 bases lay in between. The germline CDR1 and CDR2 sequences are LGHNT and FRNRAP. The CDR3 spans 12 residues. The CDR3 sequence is CASGLTYNEQFF. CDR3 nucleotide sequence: TGTGCTAGTGGTTTGACTTACAATGAGCAGTTCTTC.

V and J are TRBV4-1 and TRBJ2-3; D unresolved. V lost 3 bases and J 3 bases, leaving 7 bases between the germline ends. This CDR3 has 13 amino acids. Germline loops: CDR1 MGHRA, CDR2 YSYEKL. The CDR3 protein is CASSQAVTDTQYF. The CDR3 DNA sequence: TGCGCCAGCAGCCAGGCGGTGACAGATACGCAGTATTTT.

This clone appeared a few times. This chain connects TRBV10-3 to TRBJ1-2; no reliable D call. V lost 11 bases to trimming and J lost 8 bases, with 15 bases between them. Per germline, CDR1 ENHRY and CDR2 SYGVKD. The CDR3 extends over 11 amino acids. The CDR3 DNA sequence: TGTGCCCATTCCGCGGCGGGGGGCTACACCTTC. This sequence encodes CAHSAAGGYTF.

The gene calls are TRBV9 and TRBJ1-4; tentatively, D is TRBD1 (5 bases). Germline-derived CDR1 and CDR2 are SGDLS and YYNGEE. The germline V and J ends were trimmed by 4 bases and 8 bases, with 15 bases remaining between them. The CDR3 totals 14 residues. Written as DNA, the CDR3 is TGTGCCAGCAGCTCCCGGGAGGGACGGGAAAAACTGTTTTTT. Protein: CASSSREGREKLFF. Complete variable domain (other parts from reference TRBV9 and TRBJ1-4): DSGVTQTPKHLITATGQRVTLRCSPRSGDLSVYWYQQSLDQGLQFLIQYYNGEERAKGNILERFSAQQFPDLHSELNLSSLELGDSALYFCASSSREGREKLFFGSGTQLSVL.

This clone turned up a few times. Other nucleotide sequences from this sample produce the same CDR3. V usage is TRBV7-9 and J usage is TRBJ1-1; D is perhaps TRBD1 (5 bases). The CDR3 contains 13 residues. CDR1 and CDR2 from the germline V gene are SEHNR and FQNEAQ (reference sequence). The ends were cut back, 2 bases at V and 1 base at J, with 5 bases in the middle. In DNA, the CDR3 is TGTGCCAGCAGCTTACAGGGGAACACTGAAGCTTTCTTT. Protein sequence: CASSLQGNTEAFF.

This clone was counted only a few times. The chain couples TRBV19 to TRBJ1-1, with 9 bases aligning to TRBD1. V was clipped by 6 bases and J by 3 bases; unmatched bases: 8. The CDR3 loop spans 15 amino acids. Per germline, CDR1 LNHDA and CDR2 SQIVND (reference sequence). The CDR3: CASRARDRVYTEAFF. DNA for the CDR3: TGTGCCAGTAGAGCTAGGGACAGGGTGTACACTGAAGCTTTCTTT.

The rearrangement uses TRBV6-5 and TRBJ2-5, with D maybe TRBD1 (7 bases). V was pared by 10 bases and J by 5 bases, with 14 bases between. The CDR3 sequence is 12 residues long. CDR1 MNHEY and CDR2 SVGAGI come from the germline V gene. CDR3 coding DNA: TGTGCCACAGGGGGGAGAGGGGAGACCCAGTACTTC. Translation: CATGGRGETQYF.

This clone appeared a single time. This CDR3 reads CASRGDRDQPQHF. The CDR3 DNA reads TGTGCCAGCAGGGGGGACAGGGACCAGCCCCAGCATTTT. This chain uses TRBV6-1 with TRBJ1-5; 9 nucleotides align to TRBD1. The CDR3 has 13 amino acids. With 6 bases clipped from V and 7 bases from J, the junction kept 4 bases outside the gene matches. The germline CDR1 and CDR2 sequences are MNHNS and SASEGT.

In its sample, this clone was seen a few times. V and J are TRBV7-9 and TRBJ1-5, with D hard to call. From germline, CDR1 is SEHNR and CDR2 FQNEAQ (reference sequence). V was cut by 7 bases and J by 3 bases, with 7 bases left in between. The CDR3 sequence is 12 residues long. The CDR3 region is CASNSNNQPQHF. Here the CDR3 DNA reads TGTGCCAGCAACTCGAACAATCAGCCCCAGCATTTT. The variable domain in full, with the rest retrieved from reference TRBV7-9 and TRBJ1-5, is DTGVSQNPRHKITKRGQNVTFRCDPISEHNRLYWYRQTLGQGPEFLTYFQNEAQLEKSRLLSDRFSAERPKGSFSTLEIQRTEQGDSAMYLCASNSNNQPQHFGDGTRLSIL.